The 7 T cell receptor beta chains below come from one sample, sequenced in a study of cytomegalovirus exposure and HLA in healthy donors. Measured with immunoSEQ multiplex PCR; TCRdb has only the in-frame clones, and not every one. The profile shows about 73,000 clones, 90% to 95% of them singletons. Specimen: PBMCs. The receptors come from a man between 18 and 35 years old in good health and CMV-seronegative.

The V gene is TRBV7-3, the J gene TRBJ1-1; D remains ambiguous. The V gene's germline CDR1 is SGHTA and CDR2 FQGTGA. V was pared by 5 bases and J by 6 bases, with 13 bases between. The CDR3 consists of 13 residues. The CDR3 DNA follows: TGTGCCAGCAGCGCGCTAAGCGTTGCTGAAGCTTTCTTT. Amino acids: CASSALSVAEAFF.

This chain links TRBV5-8 with TRBJ1-2; no reliable D call. Trimming removed 6 bases at V and 4 bases at J, with 16 bases between. The germline V gene has CDR1 SGHTS and CDR2 YDEGEE. The CDR3 has 14 amino acids. The CDR3 nucleotides read TGTGCCAGCATCGACGGTGGACTACCCTATGGCTACACCTTC. Translation: CASIDGGLPYGYTF.

The chain employs TRBV27 and TRBJ2-1; TRBD2 matches 10 bases. From germline, CDR1 is MNHEY and CDR2 SMNVEV (reference sequence). V gave up 5 bases and J gave up 4 bases; unmatched junction bases: 14. The CDR3 length is 18 residues. The CDR3 spells CASSPDFNSGGSYNEQFF. Here the CDR3 DNA reads TGTGCCAGCAGTCCTGACTTCAATAGCGGGGGGTCTTACAATGAGCAGTTCTTC.

CDR3 nucleotides: TGCGCCAGCAGCTTAGAGTCAGGGAGGTACACTGAAGCTTTCTTT. It translates to CASSLESGRYTEAFF. The J gene is TRBJ1-1, the V gene TRBV5-1, with D maybe TRBD1 (5 bases). The germline CDR1 and CDR2 sequences are SGHRS and YFSETQ. V lost 2 bases, J lost 3 bases, and 14 bases lay in between. The length of the CDR3 is 15 residues.

This clone was detected only once. V and J are TRBV5-6 and TRBJ2-7, with TRBD1 identical over 8 bases. This CDR3 has 14 residues. Germline trimming cut 3 bases from V and 6 bases from J; bases unmatched to any gene: 8. The germline gives CDR1 SGHDT, CDR2 YYEEEE. The CDR3 loop reads CASSYRTGLSEQYF. For the CDR3, the DNA is TGTGCCAGCAGCTACAGGACAGGGCTCTCCGAGCAGTACTTC.

This chain links TRBV2 with TRBJ1-1; weak D call: TRBD1 (6 bases). Germline CDR1 SNHLY, CDR2 FYNNEI. V lost 7 bases to trimming and J lost 7 bases, with 16 bases between them. The CDR3 runs 13 residues. The CDR3: CASILQGFDEAFF. Here the CDR3 DNA reads TGTGCCAGCATCCTACAGGGATTTGATGAAGCTTTCTTT.

This chain connects TRBV19 to TRBJ2-7, with D tentatively TRBD1 (6 bases). In germline, CDR1 is LNHDA, CDR2 SQIVND (reference sequence). The CDR3 loop spans 13 amino acids. V lost 8 bases, J lost 3 bases, and 14 bases lay in between. Here the CDR3 DNA reads TGTGCCAGTTCATTCAGGGGTTTCTACGAGCAGTACTTC. Amino acids: CASSFRGFYEQYF. Using reference TRBV19 and TRBJ2-7 for the parts outside the CDR3, the full variable domain is DGGITQSPKYLFRKEGQNVTLSCEQNLNHDAMYWYRQDPGQGLRLIYYSQIVNDFQKGDIAEGYSVSREKKESFPLTVTSAQKNPTAFYLCASSFRGFYEQYFGPGTRLTVT.